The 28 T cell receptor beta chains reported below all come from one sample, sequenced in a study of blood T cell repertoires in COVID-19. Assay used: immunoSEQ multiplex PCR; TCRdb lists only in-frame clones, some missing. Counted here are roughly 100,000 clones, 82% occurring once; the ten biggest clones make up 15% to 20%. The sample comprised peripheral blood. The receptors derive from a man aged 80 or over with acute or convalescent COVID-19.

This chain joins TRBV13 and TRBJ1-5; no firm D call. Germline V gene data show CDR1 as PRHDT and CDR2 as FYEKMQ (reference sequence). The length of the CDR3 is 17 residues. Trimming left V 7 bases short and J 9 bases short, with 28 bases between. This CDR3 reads CASTPREGGCRRAPQHF. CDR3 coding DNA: TGTGCCAGCACGCCGCGGGAAGGCGGGTGTAGACGAGCGCCCCAGCATTTT.

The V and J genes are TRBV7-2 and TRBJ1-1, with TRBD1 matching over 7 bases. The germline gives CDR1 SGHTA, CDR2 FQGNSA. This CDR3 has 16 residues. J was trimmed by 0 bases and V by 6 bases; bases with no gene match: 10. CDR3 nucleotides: TGTGCCAGCAGTCGTCCCCGGACAGGTCTGAACACTGAAGCTTTCTTT. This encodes CASSRPRTGLNTEAFF.

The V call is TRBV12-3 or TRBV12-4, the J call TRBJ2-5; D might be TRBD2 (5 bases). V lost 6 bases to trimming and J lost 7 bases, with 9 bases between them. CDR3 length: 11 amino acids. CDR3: CASREGRTQYF. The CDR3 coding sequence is TGTGCCAGCAGAGAGGGCAGGACCCAGTACTTC.

The DNA of the CDR3 is TGTGCCAGCAGCGCCCAACTAGCGGGGGCCACCGGGGAGCTGTTTTTT. As protein: CASSAQLAGATGELFF. This chain connects TRBV6-4 to TRBJ2-2; 11 bases map to TRBD2. The ends lost 6 bases at V and 4 bases at J; junction bases unmatched: 7. The CDR3 consists of 16 residues. Germline loops: CDR1 MRHNA, CDR2 SNTAGT.

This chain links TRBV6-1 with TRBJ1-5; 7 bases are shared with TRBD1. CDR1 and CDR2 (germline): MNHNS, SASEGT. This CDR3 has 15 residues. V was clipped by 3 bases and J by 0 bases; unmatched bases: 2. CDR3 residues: CASSESGGSNQPQHF. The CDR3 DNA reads TGTGCCAGCAGTGAGTCAGGGGGTAGCAATCAGCCCCAGCATTTT.

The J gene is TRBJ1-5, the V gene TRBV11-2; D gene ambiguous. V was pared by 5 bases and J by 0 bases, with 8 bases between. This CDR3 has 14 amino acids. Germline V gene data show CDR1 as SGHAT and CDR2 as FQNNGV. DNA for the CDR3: TGTGCCAGCAGCCTACAGAATAGCAATCAGCCCCAGCATTTT. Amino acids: CASSLQNSNQPQHF.

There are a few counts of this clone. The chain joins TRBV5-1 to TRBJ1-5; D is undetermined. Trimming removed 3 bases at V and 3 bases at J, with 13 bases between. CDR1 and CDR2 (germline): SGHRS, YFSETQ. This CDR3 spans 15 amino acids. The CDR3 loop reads CASSSGSGHNQPQHF. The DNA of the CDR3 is TGCGCCAGCAGCTCTGGTTCAGGCCACAATCAGCCCCAGCATTTT.

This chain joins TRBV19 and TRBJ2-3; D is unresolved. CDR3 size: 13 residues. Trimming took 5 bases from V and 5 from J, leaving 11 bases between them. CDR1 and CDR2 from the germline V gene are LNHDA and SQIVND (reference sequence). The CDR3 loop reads CASSPRLGDTQYF. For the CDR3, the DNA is TGTGCCAGTAGTCCGCGCCTCGGAGATACGCAGTATTTT.

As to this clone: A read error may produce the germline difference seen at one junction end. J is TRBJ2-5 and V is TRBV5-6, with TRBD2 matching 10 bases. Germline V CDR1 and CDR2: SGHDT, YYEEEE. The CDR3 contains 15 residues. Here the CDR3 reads CATSPAGGTQETQYF. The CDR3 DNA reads TGTGCCACCAGCCCAGCGGGGGGGACCCAAGAGACCCAGTACTTC.

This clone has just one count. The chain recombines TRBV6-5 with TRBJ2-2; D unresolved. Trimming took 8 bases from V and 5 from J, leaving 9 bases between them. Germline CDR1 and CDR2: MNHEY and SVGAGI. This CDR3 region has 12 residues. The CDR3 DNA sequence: TGTGCCAGCGCGAGGCAGACCGGGGAGCTGTTTTTT. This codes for CASARQTGELFF.

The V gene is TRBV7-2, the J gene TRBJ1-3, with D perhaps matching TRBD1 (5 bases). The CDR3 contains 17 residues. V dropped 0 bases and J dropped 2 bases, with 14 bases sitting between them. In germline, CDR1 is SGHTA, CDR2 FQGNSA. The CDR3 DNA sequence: TGTGCCAGCAGCTTAGCCTCTGGGACTTTAACTGGAAACACCATATATTTT. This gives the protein CASSLASGTLTGNTIYF.

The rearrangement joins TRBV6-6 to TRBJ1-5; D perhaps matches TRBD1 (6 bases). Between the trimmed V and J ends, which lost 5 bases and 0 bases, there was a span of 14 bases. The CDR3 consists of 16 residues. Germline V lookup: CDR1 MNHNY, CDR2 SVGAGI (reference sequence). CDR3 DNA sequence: TGTGCCAGCAGTACCGGACAGACCTATAGCAATCAGCCCCAGCATTTT. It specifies CASSTGQTYSNQPQHF.

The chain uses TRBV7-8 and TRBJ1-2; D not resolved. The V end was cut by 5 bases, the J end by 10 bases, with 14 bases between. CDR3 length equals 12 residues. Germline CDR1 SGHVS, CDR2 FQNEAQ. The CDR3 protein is CASSPLSVDYTF. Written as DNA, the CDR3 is TGTGCCAGCAGCCCCCTTAGCGTTGACTACACCTTC.

The DNA of the CDR3 is TGTGCCAGCAGCTTAGACAGAGAGACCCAGTACTTC. Translated: CASSLDRETQYF. The V call is TRBV7-8, the J call TRBJ2-5; D remains unclear. V was cut by 1 base and J by 4 bases, with 4 bases left in between. This CDR3 is built from 12 residues. The germline CDR1 and CDR2 sequences are SGHVS and FQNEAQ.

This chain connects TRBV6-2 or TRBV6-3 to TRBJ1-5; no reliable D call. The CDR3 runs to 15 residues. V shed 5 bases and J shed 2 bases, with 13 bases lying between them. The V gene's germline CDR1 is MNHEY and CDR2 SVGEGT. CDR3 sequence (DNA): TGTGCCAGCAGTCTCCGGGATACGGGCAATCAGCCCCAGCATTTT. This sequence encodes CASSLRDTGNQPQHF.

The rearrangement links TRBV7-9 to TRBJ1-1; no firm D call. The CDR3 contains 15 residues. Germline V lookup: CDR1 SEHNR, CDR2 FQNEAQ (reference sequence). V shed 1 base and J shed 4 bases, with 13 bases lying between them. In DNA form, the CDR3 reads TGTGCCAGCAGCTTAGGTTCCGGAGGGAGCACTGAAGCTTTCTTT. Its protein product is CASSLGSGGSTEAFF.

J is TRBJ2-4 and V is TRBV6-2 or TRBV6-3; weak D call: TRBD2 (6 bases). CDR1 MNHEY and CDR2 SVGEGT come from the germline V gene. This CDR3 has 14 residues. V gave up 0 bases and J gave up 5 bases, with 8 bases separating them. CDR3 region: CASSYSSGENIQYF. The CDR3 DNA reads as TGTGCCAGCAGTTACTCTAGCGGCGAAAACATTCAGTACTTC.

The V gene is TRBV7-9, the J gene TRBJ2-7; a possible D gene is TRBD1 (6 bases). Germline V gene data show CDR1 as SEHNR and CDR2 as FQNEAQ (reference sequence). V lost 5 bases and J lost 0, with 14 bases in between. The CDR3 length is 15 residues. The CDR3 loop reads CASSPGQSSSYEQYF. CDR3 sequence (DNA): TGTGCCAGCAGCCCTGGACAGAGCAGCTCCTACGAGCAGTACTTC.

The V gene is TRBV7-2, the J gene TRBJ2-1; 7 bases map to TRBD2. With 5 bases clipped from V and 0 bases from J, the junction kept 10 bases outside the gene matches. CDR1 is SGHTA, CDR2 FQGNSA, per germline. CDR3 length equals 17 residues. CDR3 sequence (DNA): TGTGCCAGCAGCCGTTCGGGGGGAGGGAACTCCTACAATGAGCAGTTCTTC. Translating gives CASSRSGGGNSYNEQFF.

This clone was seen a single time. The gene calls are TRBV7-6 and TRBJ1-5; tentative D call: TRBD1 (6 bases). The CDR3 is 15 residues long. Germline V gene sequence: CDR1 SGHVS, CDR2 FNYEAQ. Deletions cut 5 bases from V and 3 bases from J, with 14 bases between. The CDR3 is CASSAGQGPNQPQHF. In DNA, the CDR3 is TGTGCCAGCAGCGCCGGGCAGGGGCCCAATCAGCCCCAGCATTTT.

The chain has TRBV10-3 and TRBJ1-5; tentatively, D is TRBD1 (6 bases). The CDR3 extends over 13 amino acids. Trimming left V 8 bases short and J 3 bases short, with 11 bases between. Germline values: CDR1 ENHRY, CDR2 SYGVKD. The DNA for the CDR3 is TGTGCCATCTCCGGGACAAACAATCAGCCCCAGCATTTT. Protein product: CAISGTNNQPQHF.

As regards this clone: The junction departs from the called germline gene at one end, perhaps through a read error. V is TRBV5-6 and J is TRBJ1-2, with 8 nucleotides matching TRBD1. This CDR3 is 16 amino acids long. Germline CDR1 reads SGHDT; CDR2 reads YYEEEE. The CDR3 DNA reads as TGTGCCAGCACCTTGGCGGAAGGCAGGGGGCAAAATGGCTACACCTTC. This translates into CASTLAEGRGQNGYTF.

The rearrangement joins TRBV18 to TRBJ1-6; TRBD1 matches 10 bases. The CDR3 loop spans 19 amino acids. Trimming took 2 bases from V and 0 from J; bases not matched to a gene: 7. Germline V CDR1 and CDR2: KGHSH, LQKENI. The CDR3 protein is CASSPTGTGENSYNSPLHF. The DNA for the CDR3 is TGTGCCAGCTCACCAACGGGGACAGGGGAAAACTCCTATAATTCACCCCTCCACTTT. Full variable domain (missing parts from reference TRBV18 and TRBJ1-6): NAGVMQNPRHLVRRRGQEARLRCSPMKGHSHVYWYRQLPEEGLKFMVYLQKENIIDESGMPKERFSAEFPKEGPSILRIQQVVRGDSAAYFCASSPTGTGENSYNSPLHFGNGTRLTVT.

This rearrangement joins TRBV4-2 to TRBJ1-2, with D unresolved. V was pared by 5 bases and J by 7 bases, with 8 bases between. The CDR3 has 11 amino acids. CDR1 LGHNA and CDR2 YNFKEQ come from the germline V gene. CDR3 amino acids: CASSAEGGYTF. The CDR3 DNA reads TGTGCCAGCAGCGCGGAGGGTGGCTACACCTTC.

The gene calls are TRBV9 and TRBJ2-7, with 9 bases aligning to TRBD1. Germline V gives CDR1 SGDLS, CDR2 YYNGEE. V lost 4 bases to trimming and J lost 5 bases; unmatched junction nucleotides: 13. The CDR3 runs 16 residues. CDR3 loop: CASSPQIGTGSHEQYF. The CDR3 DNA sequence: TGTGCCAGCAGCCCCCAGATCGGGACAGGGTCACACGAGCAGTACTTC. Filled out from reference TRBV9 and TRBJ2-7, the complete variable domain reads DSGVTQTPKHLITATGQRVTLRCSPRSGDLSVYWYQQSLDQGLQFLIQYYNGEERAKGNILERFSAQQFPDLHSELNLSSLELGDSALYFCASSPQIGTGSHEQYFGPGTRLTVT.

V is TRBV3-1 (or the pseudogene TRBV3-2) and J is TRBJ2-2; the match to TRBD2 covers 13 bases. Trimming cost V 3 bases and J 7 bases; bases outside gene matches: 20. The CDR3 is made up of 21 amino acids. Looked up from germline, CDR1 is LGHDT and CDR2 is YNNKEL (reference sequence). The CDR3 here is CASSQPQLPPGLAGFNGELFF. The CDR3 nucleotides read TGTGCCAGCAGCCAGCCACAACTACCCCCGGGACTAGCGGGGTTTAACGGGGAGCTGTTTTTT.

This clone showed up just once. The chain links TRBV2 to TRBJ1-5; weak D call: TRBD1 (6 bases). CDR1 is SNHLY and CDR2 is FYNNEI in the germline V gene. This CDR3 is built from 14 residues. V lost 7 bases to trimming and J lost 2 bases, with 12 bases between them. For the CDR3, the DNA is TGTGCCAGCAACCTCAGGACAGGCAATCAGCCCCAGCATTTT. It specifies CASNLRTGNQPQHF.

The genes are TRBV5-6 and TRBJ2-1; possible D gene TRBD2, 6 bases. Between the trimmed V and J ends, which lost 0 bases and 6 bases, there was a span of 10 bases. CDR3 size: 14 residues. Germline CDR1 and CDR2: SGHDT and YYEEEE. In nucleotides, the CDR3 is TGTGCCAGCAGCTTGGACCCCGGGAGCAATGAGCAGTTCTTC. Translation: CASSLDPGSNEQFF.